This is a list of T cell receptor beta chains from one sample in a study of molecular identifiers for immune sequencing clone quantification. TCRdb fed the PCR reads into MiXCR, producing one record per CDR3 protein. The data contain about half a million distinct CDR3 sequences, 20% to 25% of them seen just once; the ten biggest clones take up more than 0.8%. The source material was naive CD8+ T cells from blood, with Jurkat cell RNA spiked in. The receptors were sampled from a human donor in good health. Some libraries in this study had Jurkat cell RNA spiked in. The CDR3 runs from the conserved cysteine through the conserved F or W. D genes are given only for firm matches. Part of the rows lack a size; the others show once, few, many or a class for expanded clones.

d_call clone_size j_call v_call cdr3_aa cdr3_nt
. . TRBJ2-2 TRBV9 CASSEGDGGLSSGELFF TGTGCCAGCAGCGAGGGGGACGGGGGGCTTTCTAGCGGGGAGCTGTTTTTT
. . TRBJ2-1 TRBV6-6 CASSYLGPPDEQFF TGTGCCAGCAGTTACCTTGGCCCTCCGGATGAGCAGTTCTTC
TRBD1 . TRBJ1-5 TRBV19 CASNIGQGANQPQHF TGTGCCAGTAATATAGGCCAGGGGGCGAATCAGCCCCAGCATTTT
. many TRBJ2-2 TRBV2 CASTTFIANTGELFF TGTGCCAGTACGACCTTCATCGCGAACACCGGGGAGCTGTTTTTT
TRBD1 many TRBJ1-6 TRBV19 CASSMDRGLNSPLHF TGTGCCAGTAGTATGGACAGGGGGCTGAATTCACCCCTCCACTTT
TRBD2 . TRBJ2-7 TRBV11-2 CASSFFSASGGYEQYF TGTGCCAGCAGCTTCTTCTCGGCTAGCGGGGGCTACGAGCAGTACTTC
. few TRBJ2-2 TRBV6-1 CASSEWANTGELFF TGTGCCAGCAGTGAGTGGGCGAACACCGGGGAGCTGTTTTTT
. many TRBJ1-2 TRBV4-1 CASSQGQDRDYGYTF TGCGCCAGCAGCCAAGGACAGGATCGCGACTATGGCTACACCTTC
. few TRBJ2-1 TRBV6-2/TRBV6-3 CASSYSQRTEGFYNEQFF TGTGCCAGCAGTTACTCACAACGGACGGAGGGTTTCTACAATGAGCAGTTCTTC
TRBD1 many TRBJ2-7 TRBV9 CASSPGRDRGNFMEQYF TGTGCCAGCAGCCCTGGTCGGGACAGGGGTAATTTTATGGAGCAGTACTTC
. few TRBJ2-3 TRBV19 CASSPLLGFDTQYF TGTGCCAGTAGTCCGCTGTTGGGGTTCGATACGCAGTATTTT
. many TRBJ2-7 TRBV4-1 CASSQDSRQLYEQYF TGCGCCAGCAGCCAAGACAGTCGGCAGCTCTACGAGCAGTACTTC
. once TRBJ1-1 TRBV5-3 CASSLDWGKSEAFF TGTGCCAGCAGCTTGGATTGGGGAAAGTCTGAAGCTTTCTTT
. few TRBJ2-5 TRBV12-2 CASRRGEYQETQYF TGTGCAAGTCGCCGTGGAGAGTACCAAGAGACCCAGTACTTC
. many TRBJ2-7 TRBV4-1 CASSYEGGEQYF TGCGCCAGCAGCTATGAGGGGGGGGAGCAGTACTTC
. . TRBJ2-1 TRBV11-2 CASSFAGYYNEQFF TGTGCCAGCAGCTTCGCCGGGTACTACAATGAGCAGTTCTTC
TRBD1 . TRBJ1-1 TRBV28 CASRLTGQALTEAFF TGTGCCAGCAGGTTAACGGGACAGGCCCTAACTGAAGCTTTCTTT
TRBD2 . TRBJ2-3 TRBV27 CASSLLRLASTDTQYF TGTGCCAGCAGTTTACTCCGACTAGCGTCCACAGATACGCAGTATTTT
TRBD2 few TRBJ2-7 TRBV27 CASSSRGRDLYEQYF TGTGCCAGCAGTAGTCGAGGGAGGGACCTCTACGAGCAGTACTTC
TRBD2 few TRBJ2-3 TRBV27 CASSLVAGVSTDTQYF TGTGCCAGCAGTTTAGTGGCGGGGGTAAGCACAGATACGCAGTATTTT
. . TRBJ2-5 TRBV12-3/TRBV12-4 CASRKTETQYF TGTGCCAGCAGGAAAACTGAGACCCAGTACTTC
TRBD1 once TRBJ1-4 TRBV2 CASTPSAGTGGEKLFF TGTGCCAGCACCCCCTCCGCCGGGACAGGGGGTGAAAAACTGTTTTTT
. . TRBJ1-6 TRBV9 CASSVAFDGDIELNSPLHF TGTGCCAGCAGCGTAGCTTTTGACGGGGACATCGAATTGAATTCACCCCTCCACTTT
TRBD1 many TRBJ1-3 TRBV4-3 CASSQPGQVFGNTIYF TGCGCCAGCAGCCAACCGGGACAGGTGTTTGGAAACACCATATATTTT
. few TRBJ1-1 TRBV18 CASSPGQRNTEAFF TGTGCCAGCTCGCCCGGACAGAGGAACACTGAAGCTTTCTTT
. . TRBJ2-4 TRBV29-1 CSVGRQVGKNIQYF TGCAGCGTTGGCCGACAGGTTGGCAAGAACATTCAGTACTTC
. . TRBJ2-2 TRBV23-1 CASSQDTSANTGELFF TGCGCCAGCAGCCAAGACACTTCCGCGAACACCGGGGAGCTGTTTTTT
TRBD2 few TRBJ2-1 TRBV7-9 CASSLGAGGRNNEQFF TGTGCCAGCAGCTTAGGAGCGGGAGGAAGGAACAATGAGCAGTTCTTC
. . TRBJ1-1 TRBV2 CASSVGLIGVPEAFF TGTGCCAGCAGCGTCGGACTGATAGGGGTTCCTGAAGCTTTCTTT